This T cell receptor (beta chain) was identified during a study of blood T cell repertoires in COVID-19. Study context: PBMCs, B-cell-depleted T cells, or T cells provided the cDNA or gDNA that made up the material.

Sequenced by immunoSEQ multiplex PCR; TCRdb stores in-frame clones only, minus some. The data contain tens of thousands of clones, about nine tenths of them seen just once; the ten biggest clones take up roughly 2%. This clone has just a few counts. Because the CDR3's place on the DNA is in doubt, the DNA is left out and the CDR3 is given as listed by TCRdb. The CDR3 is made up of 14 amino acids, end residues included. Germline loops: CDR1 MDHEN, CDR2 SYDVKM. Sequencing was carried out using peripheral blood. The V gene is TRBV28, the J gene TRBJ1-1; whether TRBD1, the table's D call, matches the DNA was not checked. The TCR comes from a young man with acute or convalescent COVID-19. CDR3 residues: CASSSSAGNTEAFF.